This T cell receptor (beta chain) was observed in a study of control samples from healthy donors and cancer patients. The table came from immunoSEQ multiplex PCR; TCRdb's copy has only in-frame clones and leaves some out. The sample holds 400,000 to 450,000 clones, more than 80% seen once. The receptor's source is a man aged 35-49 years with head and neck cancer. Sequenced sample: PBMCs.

Here the CDR3 DNA reads TGTGCCAGCAGTACGACTAGCTACAACTACAATGAGCAGTTCTTC. This sequence encodes CASSTTSYNYNEQFF. The chain has TRBV6-5 and TRBJ2-1, with 7 bases matching TRBD2. Germline CDR1 reads MNHEY; CDR2 reads SVGAGI. V gave up 5 bases and J gave up 3 bases; unmatched junction bases: 7. The CDR3 length is 15 residues.